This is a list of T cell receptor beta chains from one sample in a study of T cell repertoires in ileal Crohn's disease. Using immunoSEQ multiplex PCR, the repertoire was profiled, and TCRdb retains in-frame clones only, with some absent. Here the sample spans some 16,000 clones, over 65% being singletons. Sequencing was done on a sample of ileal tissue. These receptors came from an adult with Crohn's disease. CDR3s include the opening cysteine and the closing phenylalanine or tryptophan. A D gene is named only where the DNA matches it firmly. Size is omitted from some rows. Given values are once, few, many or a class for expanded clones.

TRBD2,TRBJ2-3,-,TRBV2,CASRTGGADTQYF,TGTGCCAGCAGAACTGGGGGGGCAGATACGCAGTATTTT
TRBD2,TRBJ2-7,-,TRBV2,CASSSSGETYEQYF,TGTGCCAGCAGTTCTAGCGGGGAGACCTACGAGCAGTACTTC
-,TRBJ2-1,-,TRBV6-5,CASSETDNSYNEQFF,TGTGCCAGCTCTGAGACAGATAACTCCTACAATGAGCAGTTCTTC
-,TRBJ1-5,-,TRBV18,CASSPSRGNQPQHF,TGTGCCAGCTCACCTAGCAGGGGCAATCAGCCCCAGCATTTT
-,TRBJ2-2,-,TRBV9,CASSVTQGRIGELFF,TGTGCCAGCAGCGTAACTCAGGGCCGTATCGGGGAGCTGTTTTTT
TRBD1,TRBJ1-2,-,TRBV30,CAWRPTGWGGYTF,TGTGCCTGGAGGCCGACAGGGTGGGGAGGCTACACCTTC
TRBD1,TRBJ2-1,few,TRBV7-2,CASSLPGTAYNEQFF,TGTGCCAGCAGCTTACCAGGGACAGCCTACAATGAGCAGTTCTTC
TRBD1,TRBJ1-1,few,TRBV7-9,CASSTDRVAFF,TGTGCCAGCAGCACCGACAGGGTGGCTTTCTTT
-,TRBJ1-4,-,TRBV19,CATREKQGSYEKLFF,TGTGCCACTAGAGAAAAACAGGGATCATATGAAAAACTGTTTTTT
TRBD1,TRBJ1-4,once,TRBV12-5,CASAPGQGEKLFF,TGTGCTAGTGCCCCAGGACAGGGTGAAAAACTGTTTTTT
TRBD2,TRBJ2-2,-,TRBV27,CASTQIGLAGSGPLFF,TGTGCCAGCACCCAGATAGGGCTAGCGGGCTCCGGTCCGTTGTTTTTT
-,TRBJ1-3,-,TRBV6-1,CASSVGGGSSGNTIYF,TGTGCCAGCAGTGTGGGGGGAGGGAGCTCTGGAAACACCATATATTTT
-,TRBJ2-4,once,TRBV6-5,CASEGVGKNIQYF,TGTGCCAGTGAGGGGGTGGGCAAAAACATTCAGTACTTC
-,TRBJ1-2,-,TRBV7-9,CASSGGLRRGYTF,TGCGCCAGCAGTGGGGGCCTACGGCGGGGCTACACCTTC
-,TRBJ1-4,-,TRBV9,CASSPSSASGEKLFF,TGTGCCAGCAGCCCCTCAAGCGCATCCGGCGAAAAACTGTTTTTT
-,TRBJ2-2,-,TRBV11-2,CASSLDEGRNTGELFF,TGTGCCAGCAGCTTAGATGAGGGTAGGAACACCGGGGAGCTGTTTTTT
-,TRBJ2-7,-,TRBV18,CASSFEGYEQYF,TGTGCCAGCTCATTTGAGGGTTACGAGCAGTACTTC
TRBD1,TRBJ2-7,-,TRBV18,CASSPRGDRGIHEQYF,TGTGCCAGCTCACCACGTGGGGACAGGGGCATCCACGAGCAGTACTTC
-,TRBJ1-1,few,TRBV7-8,CASSLRGGTEAFF,TGTGCCAGCAGCTTACGGGGGGGCACTGAAGCTTTCTTT
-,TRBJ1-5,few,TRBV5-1,CASSLIGGNQPQHF,TGCGCCAGCAGCCTTATAGGAGGAAATCAGCCCCAGCATTTT
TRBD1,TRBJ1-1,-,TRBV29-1,CSVEELGQGNTEAFF,TGCAGCGTTGAAGAACTCGGACAGGGGAACACTGAAGCTTTCTTT
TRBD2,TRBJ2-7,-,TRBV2,CASRRQRGNEQYF,TGTGCCAGCAGGCGGCAGCGGGGCAACGAGCAGTACTTC
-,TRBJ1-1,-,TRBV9,CASSPRVHTEAFF,TGTGCCAGCAGCCCGAGGGTTCACACTGAAGCTTTCTTT
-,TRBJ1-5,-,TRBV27,CASRSGGEQGNQPQHF,TGTGCCAGCAGAAGCGGGGGGGAACAGGGCAATCAGCCCCAGCATTTT